This TCR beta chain was found in a study of control samples from healthy donors and cancer patients. This clone was counted between two and nine times. Sequencing was performed with immunoSEQ multiplex PCR; in TCRdb, only in-frame clones are kept and a portion is missing. Here the sample spans roughly 120,000 clones, roughly nine tenths being singletons. The source of this sequence is a woman between 50 and 59 years old with colorectal cancer. The specimen was PBMCs.

CDR3 DNA sequence: TGTGCCAGCAGCTTAAGGGACCCGGGGGCCAAAAACATTCAGTACTTC. It is translated as CASSLRDPGAKNIQYF. The chain employs TRBV7-8 and TRBJ2-4; the D gene could be TRBD1 or TRBD2 (5 bases each). This CDR3 contains 16 residues. The germline V gene encodes CDR1 SGHVS and CDR2 FQNEAQ. V was pared by 2 bases and J by 1 base, with 12 bases between. The variable domain in full, with the rest retrieved from reference TRBV7-8 and TRBJ2-4, is GAGVSQSPRYKVAKRGQDVALRCDPISGHVSLFWYQQALGQGPEFLTYFQNEAQLDKSGLPSDRFFAERPEGSVSTLKIQRTQQEDSAVYLCASSLRDPGAKNIQYFGAGTRLSVL.